By share, the clone carrying this T cell receptor (beta chain) ranks as medium-sized (0.01 to 0.1%). These data originate in a study of CD8 T cells in Susac syndrome. Looked up from germline, CDR1 is LGHNA and CDR2 is YSLEER. The CDR3 runs 17 residues. The germline V and J ends were trimmed by 1 base and 1 base, with 11 bases remaining between them. Random hexamers were used to reverse transcribe roughly 0.45 to 1 ug of RNA. TCRdb recomputed calls from the immunoSEQ multiplex PCR reads with MiXCR, one row per CDR3 protein. The data show 84,000 or so distinct CDR3 sequences, with 95% seen just once and roughly 0.46% held by the top ten.

The source of this sequence is a human donor with Susac syndrome. The chain joins TRBV4-3 to TRBJ2-6, with D perhaps matching TRBD2 (6 bases). Source material: CD8+ T cells from PBMCs. DNA for the CDR3: TGCGCCAGCAGCCAAGTGCGGGGTTTTTCTGGGGCCAACGTCCTGACTTTC. This translates into CASSQVRGFSGANVLTF.